These T cell receptor beta chains were read from a single sample in a study of blood T cell repertoires in COVID-19. Method: immunoSEQ multiplex PCR; TCRdb's copy keeps in-frame clones and lacks some. Of 25,000 to 35,000 clones detected, 82% appear once; the ten largest clones hold roughly 2%. Material: peripheral blood. All receptors come from an older man with active or convalescent COVID-19. Each CDR3 is given without its conserved first and last residue.

v_gene	j_gene	CDR3aa
TRBV28	TRBJ1-5	ASSLRGGGLVNQPQH
TRBV29-1	TRBJ1-1	SVGTGTGRGEAF
TRBV9	TRBJ1-6	ASSVGVTNNSPLH
TRBV27	TRBJ2-2	ASRRTVAGELF
TRBV3-1/TRBV3-2	TRBJ2-5	ASSHLKRAGGLGETQY
TRBV5-5	TRBJ2-3	ASSLIRGTPTDTQY
TRBV3-1/TRBV3-2	TRBJ2-1	ASSHPGQGAWDEQF
TRBV5-1	TRBJ2-7	ASSPGTGLLYEQY
TRBV20-1	TRBJ1-5	SASGIGSNQPQH
TRBV7-9	TRBJ2-5	ASSLGGLAGFQETQY
TRBV27	TRBJ2-1	ASSFGGSGSYNEQF
TRBV18	TRBJ2-5	ASSPRSQETQY
TRBV6-5	TRBJ2-5	ASSQTVWETQY
TRBV5-1	TRBJ1-2	ASSLALGQGNYRDYGYT
TRBV11-1	TRBJ2-3	ASSSPGQGYTDTQY
TRBV11-3	TRBJ2-2	ASSVSGYTGELF
TRBV7-8	TRBJ2-7	ASSSAGQGSTYEQY
TRBV29-1	TRBJ2-3	SGRSLNTDTQY
TRBV5-1	TRBJ2-7	ASSLASLAESYEQY
TRBV4-2	TRBJ2-1	ASSRAESASEQF
TRBV2	TRBJ2-5	ASSIGERETQY
TRBV5-1	TRBJ2-3	ASSWKGGSGDTQY
TRBV5-1	TRBJ2-7	ASSPDRYYEQY
TRBV2	TRBJ1-5	ASSEQGWVFSNQPQH
TRBV5-1	TRBJ1-5	ASSPGTGNQPQH
TRBV27	TRBJ2-7	ASKDSPAHEQY
TRBV9	TRBJ1-3	ASSASPPNTIY
TRBV5-1	TRBJ2-6	ASSYAGDGANVLT
TRBV2	TRBJ1-5	ASSPRAGVAQH
TRBV3-1/TRBV3-2	TRBJ2-3	ASRTSGGKTDTQY
TRBV6-5	TRBJ1-3	AIGGGVAGNTIY
TRBV7-6	TRBJ2-1	ASSFVSGRYNEQF
TRBV19	TRBJ2-3	ASSIVLAGLSDTQY
TRBV4-1	TRBJ2-7	ASSQATSGGYEQY
TRBV24-1	TRBJ2-5	ATSDGSSEAQY
TRBV3-1/TRBV3-2	TRBJ2-5	ASSHAGPQETQY
TRBV18	TRBJ1-2	ASSPRDPGQGFGYT
TRBV5-1	TRBJ1-6	ASSVQGRGNNSPLH
TRBV7-3	TRBJ1-2	ASSLTGVNNYGYT
TRBV5-1	TRBJ1-2	ASSLETRGVYGYT
TRBV5-1	TRBJ1-3	ASSLSHSLTPGNTIY
TRBV4-1	TRBJ1-2	ASSQYGQGSYGYT
TRBV6-4	TRBJ2-1	ASSDPRASGRSNEQF
TRBV5-1	TRBJ2-4	ASSSQGGANIQY
TRBV3-1/TRBV3-2	TRBJ2-1	ASSHFQGRNEQF
TRBV5-6	TRBJ2-1	ASSQAGLAGGGYNEQF
TRBV7-9	TRBJ2-5	ASSFLQGPYQETQY
TRBV6-5	TRBJ1-2	AASRSRSDYGYT
TRBV4-2	TRBJ2-7	ASSHVTSGGSYEQY
TRBV28	TRBJ2-6	ASSPGGSGANVLT
TRBV5-1	TRBJ2-7	ASSSDSPYEQY
TRBV11-2	TRBJ1-1	ASIRDRVHTEAF
TRBV27	TRBJ1-2	ASTGGLTPSERYGYT
TRBV7-8	TRBJ2-5	ATQFGEYETQY
TRBV5-1	TRBJ2-1	ASSSEQGLLRF